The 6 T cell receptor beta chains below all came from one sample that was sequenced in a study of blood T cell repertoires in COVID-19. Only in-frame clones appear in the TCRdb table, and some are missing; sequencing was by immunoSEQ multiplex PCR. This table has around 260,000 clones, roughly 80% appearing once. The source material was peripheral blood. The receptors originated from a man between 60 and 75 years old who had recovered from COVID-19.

The CDR3 region is CASSLGGRRRYEQYF. The CDR3, as DNA: TGTGCCAGCAGCTTAGGGGGCCGTCGTAGGTACGAGCAGTACTTC. The chain carries TRBV7-2 and TRBJ2-7; maybe TRBD1 (5 bases). V was trimmed by 1 base and J by 4 bases, leaving 14 bases between them. CDR3 size: 15 residues. Germline V gene lookup returns CDR1 SGHTA and CDR2 FQGNSA.

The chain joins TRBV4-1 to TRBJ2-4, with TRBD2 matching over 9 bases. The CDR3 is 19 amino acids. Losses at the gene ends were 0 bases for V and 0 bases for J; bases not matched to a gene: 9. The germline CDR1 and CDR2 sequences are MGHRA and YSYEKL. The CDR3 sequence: CASSQDLGGGVLAKNIQYF. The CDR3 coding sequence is TGCGCCAGCAGCCAAGATCTGGGCGGGGGGGTACTAGCCAAAAACATTCAGTACTTC.

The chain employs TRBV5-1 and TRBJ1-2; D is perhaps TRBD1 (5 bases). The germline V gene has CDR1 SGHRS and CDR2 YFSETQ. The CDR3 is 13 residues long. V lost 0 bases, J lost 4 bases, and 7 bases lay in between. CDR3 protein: CASSLDRFYGYTF. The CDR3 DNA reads TGCGCCAGCAGCTTGGACAGGTTCTATGGCTACACCTTC.

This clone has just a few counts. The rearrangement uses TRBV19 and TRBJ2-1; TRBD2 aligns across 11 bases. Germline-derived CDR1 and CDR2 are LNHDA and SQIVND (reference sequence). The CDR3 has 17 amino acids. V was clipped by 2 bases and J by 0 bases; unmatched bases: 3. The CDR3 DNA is TGTGCCAGTAGTATAATGACTAGCGGGACCTCCTACAATGAGCAGTTCTTC. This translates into CASSIMTSGTSYNEQFF.

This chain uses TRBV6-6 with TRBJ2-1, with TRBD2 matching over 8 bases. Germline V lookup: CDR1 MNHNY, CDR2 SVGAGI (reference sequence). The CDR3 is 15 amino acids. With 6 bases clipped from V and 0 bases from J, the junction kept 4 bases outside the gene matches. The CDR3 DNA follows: TGTGCCAGCAGAACCAGCGGGAGCTCCTACAATGAGCAGTTCTTC. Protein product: CASRTSGSSYNEQFF.

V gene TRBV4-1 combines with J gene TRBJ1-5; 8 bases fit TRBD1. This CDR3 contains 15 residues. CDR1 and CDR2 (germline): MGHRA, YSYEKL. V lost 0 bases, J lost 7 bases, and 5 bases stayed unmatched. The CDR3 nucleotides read TGCGCCAGCAGCCAAGATGACAGGGGAGGCCAGCCCCAGCATTTT. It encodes CASSQDDRGGQPQHF.